This T cell receptor beta chain was captured by sequencing in a study of T cells of healthy individuals. The table lists this clonotype with many counts. Via MiXCR, TCRdb re-called the 5' RACE reads, giving one row per CDR3 protein. Among 60,000 to 70,000 distinct CDR3 sequences, around 15% were seen once, and the ten largest hold less than 6%. This CDR3 contains 14 residues. Trimming took 1 base from V and 3 from J, leaving 9 bases between them. CDR1 and CDR2 (germline): SNHLY, FYNNEI. The receptor's source is a human donor in good health. The chain couples TRBV2 to TRBJ1-2; D ambiguous. The CDR3, as DNA: TGTGCCAGCAGTGAAGTCGGGGAAGACTATGGCTACACCTTC. Translating it yields CASSEVGEDYGYTF.